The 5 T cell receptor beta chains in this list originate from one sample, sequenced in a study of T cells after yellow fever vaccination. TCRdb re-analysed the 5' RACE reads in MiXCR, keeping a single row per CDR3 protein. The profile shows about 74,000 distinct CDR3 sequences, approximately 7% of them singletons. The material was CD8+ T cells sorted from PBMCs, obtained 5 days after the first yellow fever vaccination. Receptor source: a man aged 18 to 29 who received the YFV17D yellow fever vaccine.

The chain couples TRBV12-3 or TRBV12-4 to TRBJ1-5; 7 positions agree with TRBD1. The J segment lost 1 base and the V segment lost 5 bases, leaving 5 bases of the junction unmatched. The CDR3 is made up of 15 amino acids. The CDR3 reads CASSKTGKSNQPQHF. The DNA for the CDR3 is TGTGCCAGCAGTAAGACAGGGAAGAGCAATCAGCCCCAGCATTTT.

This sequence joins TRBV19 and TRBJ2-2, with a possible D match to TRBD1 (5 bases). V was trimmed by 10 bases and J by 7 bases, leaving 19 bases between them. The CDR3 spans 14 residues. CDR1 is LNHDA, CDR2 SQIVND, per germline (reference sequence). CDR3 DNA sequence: TGTGCCACCAGTTTTGGGGCCATAGGCGGGGAGCTGTTTTTT. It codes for CATSFGAIGGELFF.

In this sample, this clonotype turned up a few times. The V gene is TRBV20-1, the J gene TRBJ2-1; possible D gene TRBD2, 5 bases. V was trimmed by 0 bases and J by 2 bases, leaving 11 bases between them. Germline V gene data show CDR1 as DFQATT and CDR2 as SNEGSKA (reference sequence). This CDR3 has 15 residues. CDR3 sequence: CSARDWRVTYNEQFF. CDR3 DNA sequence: TGCAGTGCTAGAGATTGGCGGGTAACCTACAATGAGCAGTTCTTC.

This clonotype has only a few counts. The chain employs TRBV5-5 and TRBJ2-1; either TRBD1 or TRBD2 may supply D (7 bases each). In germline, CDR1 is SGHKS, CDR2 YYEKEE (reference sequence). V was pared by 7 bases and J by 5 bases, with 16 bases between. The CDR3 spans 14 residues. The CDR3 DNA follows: TGTGCCAGCGGCCCGGGGGGACAGCACAATGAGCAGTTCTTC. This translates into CASGPGGQHNEQFF.

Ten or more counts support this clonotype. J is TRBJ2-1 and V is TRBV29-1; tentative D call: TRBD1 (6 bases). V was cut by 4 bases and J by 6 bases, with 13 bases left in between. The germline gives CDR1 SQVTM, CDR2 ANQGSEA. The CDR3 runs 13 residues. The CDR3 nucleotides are TGCAGCGTTGGACAGGCTCTCCGCAATGAGCAGTTCTTC. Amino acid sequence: CSVGQALRNEQFF.